This T cell receptor beta chain was recovered during a study of blood T cell repertoires in COVID-19. Study information: Nucleic acid was either cDNA or gDNA, and it came from T cells, B-cell-depleted T cells, or PBMCs.

Enrolled through a virtual design, the participants were between roughly 18 and 90 years of age and came from about two dozen US areas. Grouping used clinical history reported by participants in a survey and questionnaire. Exposed study participants had met a COVID-19 case within 2 weeks before entry. This table comes from immunoSEQ multiplex PCR, and its TCRdb copy is limited to in-frame clones, with some not included. The sample lists about 250,000 clones, about four fifths occurring once. Deletions cut 4 bases from V and 8 bases from J, with 9 bases between. There are 12 residues in the CDR3. Germline loops: CDR1 SGHTA, CDR2 FQGNSA.

The specimen sequenced was PBMCs or T cells enriched from blood (not recorded which). The TCR was taken from a woman aged 40-49 years who had been exposed to COVID-19. The chain uses TRBV7-2 and TRBJ2-1; D possibly corresponds to TRBD2 (5 bases). The CDR3 region has the DNA TGTGCCAGCAGCTCTACTAGGGATGAGCAGTTCTTC. Translation: CASSSTRDEQFF.